This section outlines one T cell receptor beta chain sequence together with its context. Regarding time point: patch test 1, 2 weeks after DPC sensitization. Described treatment: therapeutic diphenylcyclopropenone sensitization with weekly scalp DPC. The source of the sample is a study of human T cells and chemical hapten exposure. The wider study: Patch testing was performed with 0.01% DPC on the upper back, with reading at 6 days.

A single record per CDR3 protein comes from TCRdb applying MiXCR to the RACE reads. The data hold 75,000 to 100,000 distinct CDR3 sequences, with 12% observed a single time. This sample comprised whole blood, obtained in connection with sensitization to the hapten diphenylcyclopropenone (DPC). The source of this sequence is a woman in her sixties with alopecia areata. Some clones in this sample may be carry-over from other donors' samples.

CDR3 region: CASTAAGGEQYF. The DNA for the CDR3 is TGCGCCAGCACGGCGGCAGGGGGCGAGCAGTACTTC. The rearrangement uses TRBV5-1 and TRBJ2-7, with TRBD1 identical over 7 bases. This CDR3 spans 12 amino acids. The germline V gene has CDR1 SGHRS and CDR2 YFSETQ. J gave up 6 bases and V 6 bases, and 6 bases lay outside the gene matches.